This T cell receptor (beta chain) was found in a study of a mutant IDH1 vaccine in newly diagnosed glioma. The CDR3 sequence is 14 residues long. The germline V gene has CDR1 MDHEN and CDR2 SYDVKM. Unmatched junction bases numbered 7, after V lost 5 bases and J lost 4 bases. Sequenced by immunoSEQ multiplex PCR; TCRdb stores in-frame clones only, minus some. The data contain tens of thousands of clones, about 88% of them singletons. Documented time point: week 35, safety follow-up. Every single dose of the vaccine, 300 ug of mutant IDH1 20-mer peptide, came with topical imiquimod. About this clone itself: Its specificity is unknown.

The V gene is TRBV28, the J gene TRBJ2-7, with 8 positions matching TRBD1. The sequence was obtained from a man younger than 40 with glioma. Sequenced material: PBMCs, taken from a glioma patient whose treatment included an IDH1 peptide vaccine. The CDR3 DNA is TGTGCCAGCAGTCCACAGGGGGGATTATACGAGCAGTACTTC. It translates to CASSPQGGLYEQYF.